A selection of T cell receptor beta chains follows, all from one sample in a study of identical twins. TCRdb used MiXCR to reprocess the 5' RACE reads, holding one entry per CDR3 protein. In the table there are about 890,000 distinct CDR3 sequences, 9% to 15% of which are singletons. These sequences were also reported in another study, on yellow fever vaccine responses in identical twins.

The specimen sequenced was PBMCs. All receptors come from a woman aged 18-29 years in good health. CDR3s include the opening cysteine and the closing phenylalanine or tryptophan. A D gene is named only where the DNA matches it firmly. Clone sizes are given selectively: once, few, many, or a class where the clone is expanded.

D: TRBD1
J: TRBJ2-1
V: TRBV28
size: .
length: 15
DNA: TGTGCCAGCAGTTTATCGGGACAGGGTATCAATGAGCAGTTCTTC
CDR3: CASSLSGQGINEQFF

D: .
J: TRBJ1-4
V: TRBV20-1
size: .
length: 13
DNA: TGCAGTGCTGGACATCAGACTAATGAAAAACTGTTTTTT
CDR3: CSAGHQTNEKLFF

D: .
J: TRBJ2-1
V: TRBV4-1
size: few
length: 14
DNA: TGCGCCAGCAGCCAAGTTAAGACAGTCAATGAGCAGTTCTTC
CDR3: CASSQVKTVNEQFF

D: .
J: TRBJ1-1
V: TRBV6-1
size: .
length: 15
DNA: TGTGCCAGCAGTAAGCAGGGGAGTCGGCACACTGAAGCTTTCTTT
CDR3: CASSKQGSRHTEAFF

D: .
J: TRBJ2-1
V: TRBV5-1
size: .
length: 14
DNA: TGCGCCAGCAGCCAGACCGGGACTCGCAATGAGCAGTTCTTC
CDR3: CASSQTGTRNEQFF

D: .
J: TRBJ2-2
V: TRBV20-1
size: few
length: 15
DNA: TGCAGTGCCGGGTCGGCCAGGGGAGGGCCGCGGGAGCTGTTTTTT
CDR3: CSAGSARGGPRELFF

D: .
J: TRBJ1-6
V: TRBV6-5
size: .
length: 12
DNA: TGTGCCAGCAACACGACAGGTTCACCCCTCCACTTT
CDR3: CASNTTGSPLHF

D: .
J: TRBJ1-2
V: TRBV5-6
size: .
length: 15
DNA: TGTGCCAGCAACGGCCCGACAGGCCCCTTCTATGGCTACACCTTC
CDR3: CASNGPTGPFYGYTF

D: TRBD2
J: TRBJ2-1
V: TRBV11-2
size: .
length: 21
DNA: TGTGCCAGCAGCCGCCCCGGGAGGGGGAGGTGGGAGGGTGAGTCCTACAATGAGCAGTTCTTC
CDR3: CASSRPGRGRWEGESYNEQFF

D: .
J: TRBJ2-5
V: TRBV6-2/TRBV6-3
size: few
length: 14
DNA: TGTGCCAGCAGAAACCGCGGGGGCGGAGAGACCCAGTACTTC
CDR3: CASRNRGGGETQYF

D: TRBD2
J: TRBJ2-1
V: TRBV20-1
size: few
length: 16
DNA: TGCTGTGCTAGAGATCTGCGGGAGAGTTCCTACAATGAGCAGTTCTTC
CDR3: CCARDLRESSYNEQFF

D: .
J: TRBJ1-5
V: TRBV6-5
size: few
length: 15
DNA: TGTGCCAGCAGTTACTCGATTAGTTCAAATCAGCCCCAGCATTTT
CDR3: CASSYSISSNQPQHF

D: .
J: TRBJ2-2
V: TRBV4-1
size: few
length: 19
DNA: TGCGCCAGCAGCCAAGCCTGGATCTCTACGAAGGCCAACACCGGGGAGCTGTTTTTT
CDR3: CASSQAWISTKANTGELFF

D: .
J: TRBJ2-3
V: TRBV2
size: .
length: 14
DNA: TGTGCCAGCAGTGAGTGGCAGGGGACAGATACGCAGTATTTT
CDR3: CASSEWQGTDTQYF

D: .
J: TRBJ2-7
V: TRBV10-3
size: .
length: 12
DNA: TGTGCCATCAGTGAGGGTCTGGACGAGCAGTACTTC
CDR3: CAISEGLDEQYF

D: TRBD1
J: TRBJ2-5
V: TRBV2
size: .
length: 15
DNA: TGTGCCAGCAGAAAAGGAGGACAGGGCTTAGAGACCCAGTACTTC
CDR3: CASRKGGQGLETQYF

D: TRBD2
J: TRBJ2-5
V: TRBV20-1
size: few
length: 17
DNA: TGCAGTGCTTCACCCCGACTAGCGGGGTCCTCGGGGGAGACCCAGTACTTC
CDR3: CSASPRLAGSSGETQYF

D: TRBD2
J: TRBJ2-2
V: TRBV2
size: many
length: 16
DNA: TGTGCCAGCAGTTTCATTAGCGGGGGCCCGTTTGGGGAGCTGTTTTTT
CDR3: CASSFISGGPFGELFF

D: TRBD2
J: TRBJ2-7
V: TRBV5-1
size: few
length: 16
DNA: TGCGCCAGCAGCTTGGTGTTAGCGGGGGAGGACTACGAGCAGTACTTC
CDR3: CASSLVLAGEDYEQYF

D: .
J: TRBJ2-1
V: TRBV5-6
size: .
length: 12
DNA: TGTGCCAGCAGCTTGTGGTACAATGAGCAGTTCTTC
CDR3: CASSLWYNEQFF

D: TRBD2
J: TRBJ2-3
V: TRBV18
size: .
length: 17
DNA: TGTGCCAGCTCACCATATAGCGGGGGGCCTGGCACAGATACGCAGTATTTT
CDR3: CASSPYSGGPGTDTQYF

D: TRBD2
J: TRBJ2-7
V: TRBV7-9
size: .
length: 15
DNA: TGTGCCAGCAGCACCTTCGGGACTAGCGTAGACGAGCAGTACTTC
CDR3: CASSTFGTSVDEQYF

D: .
J: TRBJ2-5
V: TRBV28
size: .
length: 16
DNA: TGTGCCAGCAGCCCCTACGGGCTTGGTATTTTGGAGACCCAGTACTTC
CDR3: CASSPYGLGILETQYF

D: .
J: TRBJ2-5
V: TRBV5-1
size: few
length: 17
DNA: TGCGCCAGCAGCTTTTCCCCGGGCAGTTTCGACCAAGAGACCCAGTACTTC
CDR3: CASSFSPGSFDQETQYF

D: .
J: TRBJ2-5
V: TRBV18
size: .
length: 15
DNA: TGTGCCAGCTCATTGAGGACATCCCCGCAAGAGACCCAGTACTTC
CDR3: CASSLRTSPQETQYF

D: TRBD1
J: TRBJ2-7
V: TRBV12-3/TRBV12-4
size: .
length: 15
DNA: TGTGCCAGCAGTATAGGGACAGGGTACCCCTACGAGCAGTACTTC
CDR3: CASSIGTGYPYEQYF

D: TRBD2
J: TRBJ2-2
V: TRBV29-1
size: few
length: 13
DNA: TGCAGCGTTGTTTTAGCGGGGGCCGGGGAGCTGTTTTTT
CDR3: CSVVLAGAGELFF

D: .
J: TRBJ2-1
V: TRBV7-8
size: many
length: 13
DNA: TGTGCCAGCAGGCCGAGGGGGGATACTGAGCAGTTCTTC
CDR3: CASRPRGDTEQFF

D: TRBD2
J: TRBJ2-3
V: TRBV10-3
size: many
length: 15
DNA: TGTGCCATCAGTGCTCTAGCGGAGAGCACAGATACGCAGTATTTT
CDR3: CAISALAESTDTQYF

D: TRBD2
J: TRBJ2-3
V: TRBV5-1
size: few
length: 18
DNA: TGCGCCAGCAGCTTGGGGACTTCGGCTAGCGGGACTGCAGATACGCAGTATTTT
CDR3: CASSLGTSASGTADTQYF

D: .
J: TRBJ2-3
V: TRBV7-2
size: few
length: 15
DNA: TGTGCCAGCAGCTTTTTATCCGAAGTGGGGGGTACGCAGTATTTT
CDR3: CASSFLSEVGGTQYF

D: TRBD2
J: TRBJ2-7
V: TRBV20-1
size: .
length: 14
DNA: TGCAGTGGACGGACTAGCGGGTACTCCTACGAGCAGTACTTC
CDR3: CSGRTSGYSYEQYF

D: .
J: TRBJ2-2
V: TRBV20-1
size: few
length: 14
DNA: TGCAGTGCTAGAGAGGCGGGGAACACCGGGGAGCTGTTTTTT
CDR3: CSAREAGNTGELFF

D: .
J: TRBJ2-2
V: TRBV20-1
size: many
length: 16
DNA: TGCAGTGCTCCAAAAGGCGGACTTTCAGTCGGTGGGGAGCTGTTTTTT
CDR3: CSAPKGGLSVGGELFF

D: TRBD2
J: TRBJ2-1
V: TRBV7-6
size: .
length: 17
DNA: TGTGCCAGCAGCCAACAACCGGGACTAGCGGGAGAAAAGGAGCAGTTCTTC
CDR3: CASSQQPGLAGEKEQFF

D: TRBD2
J: TRBJ2-7
V: TRBV28
size: .
length: 15
DNA: TGTGCCAGCAGTGGCTCCGGGACTAGCTTCTACGAGCAGTACTTC
CDR3: CASSGSGTSFYEQYF

D: .
J: TRBJ2-1
V: TRBV11-2
size: few
length: 14
DNA: TGTGCCAGCAGCTTAGGGGCCATATACAATGAGCAGTTCTTC
CDR3: CASSLGAIYNEQFF

D: .
J: TRBJ2-7
V: TRBV28
size: many
length: 14
DNA: TGTGCCAGCAGATCCGGCAGTTACTCCTACGAGCAGTACTTC
CDR3: CASRSGSYSYEQYF

D: TRBD2
J: TRBJ2-1
V: TRBV6-5
size: few
length: 17
DNA: TGTGCCAGCAGTTACGGACTAGCGGGAGTCATGAACAATGAGCAGTTCTTC
CDR3: CASSYGLAGVMNNEQFF

D: .
J: TRBJ2-4
V: TRBV12-3/TRBV12-4
size: many
length: 13
DNA: TGTGCCAGCAGTCCCACGGCCAGAAAGCTTCAGTACTTC
CDR3: CASSPTARKLQYF

D: TRBD1
J: TRBJ2-1
V: TRBV29-1
size: many
length: 17
DNA: TGCAGCGTTGACGATATTGTGGCGGGACAGGTCTCTCGTGCGCAGTTCTTC
CDR3: CSVDDIVAGQVSRAQFF

D: TRBD2
J: TRBJ2-5
V: TRBV5-1
size: few
length: 15
DNA: TGCGCCAGCAGCCCCGGTCCGGGAGGGCAAGAGACCCAGTACTTC
CDR3: CASSPGPGGQETQYF

D: .
J: TRBJ1-2
V: TRBV27
size: many
length: 13
DNA: TGTGCCAGCAGTTTAAGGGGGGTGGATGGCTACACCTTC
CDR3: CASSLRGVDGYTF

D: .
J: TRBJ2-2
V: TRBV15
size: many
length: 14
DNA: TGTGCCACCAGCAGAGTTCGGGACGCCGGGGAGCTGTTTTTT
CDR3: CATSRVRDAGELFF

D: .
J: TRBJ2-1
V: TRBV12-3/TRBV12-4
size: once
length: 16
DNA: TGTGCCAGCAATGCTAGGTCCGCGAGCTCCTACAATGAGCAGTTCTTC
CDR3: CASNARSASSYNEQFF

D: .
J: TRBJ2-3
V: TRBV20-1
size: few
length: 11
DNA: TGCAGTGCTAGAGATTCTGATACGCAGTATTTT
CDR3: CSARDSDTQYF

D: .
J: TRBJ2-2
V: TRBV20-1
size: .
length: 15
DNA: TGCAGTGCTGCTAACACCCTCTTGAGCACCGGGGAGCTGTTTTTT
CDR3: CSAANTLLSTGELFF

D: TRBD1
J: TRBJ2-5
V: TRBV13
size: .
length: 18
DNA: TGTGCCAGCAGCTTAAGGGCCTGGGCGACAGGGGAAGGGGAGACCCAGTACTTC
CDR3: CASSLRAWATGEGETQYF

D: .
J: TRBJ1-1
V: TRBV7-2
size: .
length: 15
DNA: TGTGCCAGCAGCAACTCGTGGTCCATGAACACTGAAGCTTTCTTT
CDR3: CASSNSWSMNTEAFF

D: .
J: TRBJ1-5
V: TRBV28
size: many
length: 14
DNA: TGTGCCAGCAGTTCAGTAGATAGCAATCAGCCCCAGCATTTT
CDR3: CASSSVDSNQPQHF

D: TRBD1
J: TRBJ1-5
V: TRBV12-3/TRBV12-4
size: .
length: 16
DNA: TGTGCCAGCAGTTCCCAAGGACAGGGGGCGGGGCAGCCCCAGCATTTT
CDR3: CASSSQGQGAGQPQHF

D: TRBD1
J: TRBJ1-1
V: TRBV20-1
size: .
length: 16
DNA: TGCAGTGCTAGGGGCACAGGGGTCACCATGAACACTGAAGCTTTCTTT
CDR3: CSARGTGVTMNTEAFF

D: TRBD1
J: TRBJ2-3
V: TRBV7-6
size: .
length: 16
DNA: TGTGCCAGCAGCCGGGACAGGGAAGGAGGCACAGATACGCAGTATTTT
CDR3: CASSRDREGGTDTQYF

D: .
J: TRBJ1-1
V: TRBV20-1
size: .
length: 13
DNA: TGCAGTGCTAGGCAGGGTGTCCGGACTGAAGCTTTCTTT
CDR3: CSARQGVRTEAFF

D: .
J: TRBJ2-5
V: TRBV9
size: few
length: 15
DNA: TGTGCCAGCACCCCGGGACATTCAAGGCGAGAGACCCAGTACTTC
CDR3: CASTPGHSRRETQYF

D: TRBD1
J: TRBJ1-2
V: TRBV27
size: .
length: 14
DNA: TGTGCCAGCAGTTTGACAGGGGTTATCTCTGGCTACACCTTC
CDR3: CASSLTGVISGYTF